Below are 2 T cell receptor beta chains sequenced from a single sample in a study of cytomegalovirus exposure and HLA in healthy donors. 60 Vbeta and 13 Jbeta primers were used in PCR. Measured with immunoSEQ multiplex PCR; TCRdb has only the in-frame clones, and not every one. The sample lists about 270,000 clones; under 80% were seen once. Input material: PBMCs. The receptor source for this set is a female donor in good health and CMV-seronegative.

This chain links TRBV9 with TRBJ1-2; D is unclear. Germline CDR1 is SGDLS and CDR2 is YYNGEE. The CDR3 consists of 14 residues. Trimming took off 2 bases at V and 4 bases at J, with 12 bases between the two ends. The CDR3 bases are TGTGCCAGCAGCGTGGGAGGGTTCAGCTATGGCTACACCTTC. Its protein product is CASSVGGFSYGYTF.

V and J are TRBV19 and TRBJ1-5; no clear D. Deletions cut 5 bases from V and 5 bases from J, with 10 bases between. CDR1 and CDR2 (germline): LNHDA, SQIVND (reference sequence). The CDR3 has 13 residues. This CDR3 is CASSVNIYQPQHF. The CDR3 DNA is TGTGCCAGTAGTGTGAACATTTATCAGCCCCAGCATTTT.